Here is one T cell receptor beta chain with its context. Its antigen is as yet unknown. This specimen comes from a study of CD8 T cells in ankylosing spondylitis. Regarding the study as a whole: In reactive arthritis synovial fluid and blood, some motif variants had been reported before. Reportedly, significant enrichment of disease-linked clones occurred in matched ankylosing spondylitis synovial fluid. Researchers report that disease-linked clones proved CD8+ and relatively rare in peripheral blood. Ankylosing spondylitis blood seemed to carry a telltale TCR beta motif made of several highly homologous variants.

CDR3 size: 16 residues. Trimming took 5 bases from V and 2 from J; bases not matched to a gene: 10. The germline V gene encodes CDR1 SEHNR and CDR2 FQNEAQ (reference sequence). For TCR beta, libraries came from quantitative 5'-RACE with molecular barcodes. TCRdb re-derived calls from the 5' RACE reads in MiXCR, one entry per CDR3 protein. This sample yields some 700,000 distinct CDR3 sequences, of which roughly 19% are seen a single time; approximately 18% belongs to the top ten. The TCR originated in a male donor with ankylosing spondylitis. This rearrangement joins TRBV7-9 to TRBJ2-7; 9 bases align to TRBD2. Sequenced material: blood, either unsorted or a sorted T cell fraction (not recorded which). In nucleotides, the CDR3 is TGTGCCAGCAGCCCTCTTAGACTAGCGGAAACCTACGAGCAGTACTTC. This sequence encodes CASSPLRLAETYEQYF.